These T cell receptor beta chains were read from a single sample in a study of blood T cells in healthy people across ages. Each CDR3 protein gets one entry after TCRdb re-called the 5' RACE reads with MiXCR. The sample lists 1,500,000 or so distinct CDR3 sequences; approximately 42% were seen once. The sample taken for sequencing was blood. The receptor set was obtained from a woman aged 18-29 years in good health. Both conserved end residues are part of each CDR3. Fields, in order: J gene, V gene, clone size, D gene, CDR3 protein, CDR3 DNA. D genes are given only for firm matches. Rows may omit the clone size; those that give it use once, few, many or a size class.

TRBJ1-5 TRBV20-1 NA NA CSAILPQGFQPQHF TGCAGTGCTATCTTACCCCAGGGGTTTCAGCCCCAGCATTTT
TRBJ2-3 TRBV6-2/TRBV6-3 NA NA CASTPTGAQSTDTQYF TGTGCCAGCACCCCGACCGGGGCTCAGTCGACAGATACGCAGTATTTT
TRBJ2-1 TRBV6-2/TRBV6-3 NA TRBD2 CASSYSGLGYEQFF TGTGCCAGCAGTTACTCGGGACTAGGGTATGAGCAGTTCTTC
TRBJ2-5 TRBV7-2 few NA CASSLPPLETQYF TGTGCCAGCAGCCTCCCTCCGCTCGAGACCCAGTACTTC
TRBJ1-1 TRBV7-2 NA NA CASSSPIPVSHTEAFF TGTGCCAGCAGCTCCCCTATTCCGGTTTCGCACACTGAAGCTTTCTTT
TRBJ2-7 TRBV5-1 NA TRBD2 CASSGTSALWDEQYF TGCGCCAGCAGCGGGACTAGCGCTCTTTGGGACGAGCAGTACTTC
TRBJ2-5 TRBV29-1 NA NA CSVGSILYQETQYF TGCAGCGTTGGTTCGATCCTGTACCAAGAGACCCAGTACTTC
TRBJ2-3 TRBV4-2 NA TRBD2 CASSQDTSGRDTQYF TGTGCCAGCAGCCAAGACACTAGCGGGAGAGATACGCAGTATTTT
TRBJ2-1 TRBV28 few NA CAIRKRPSSYNEQFF TGTGCCATCCGGAAGCGGCCGAGCTCCTACAATGAGCAGTTCTTC
TRBJ2-2 TRBV5-5 NA TRBD2 CTSTLGSGSDTGELFF TGTACCAGCACCTTGGGTAGCGGGAGCGACACCGGGGAGCTGTTTTTT
TRBJ2-7 TRBV12-3/TRBV12-4 NA TRBD1 CASRPRGQSSYEQYF TGTGCCAGCAGGCCCAGGGGACAGAGCTCCTACGAGCAGTACTTC
TRBJ2-7 TRBV25-1 few NA CASSEIRGYEQYF TGTGCCAGCAGTGAAATCAGGGGCTACGAGCAGTACTTC
TRBJ2-2 TRBV7-9 few NA CASSPKLGTGTGELFF TGTGCCAGCAGCCCCAAGCTTGGGACTGGGACCGGGGAGCTGTTTTTT
TRBJ2-3 TRBV11-2 few NA CASSHEIHTDTQYF TGTGCCAGCAGCCACGAGATACACACAGATACGCAGTATTTT
TRBJ1-2 TRBV4-3 NA NA CASSQVVEGYGYTF TGCGCCAGCAGCCAAGTGGTGGAGGGTTATGGCTACACCTTC
TRBJ2-1 TRBV20-1 NA TRBD2 CSASALAGVSPEQFF TGCAGTGCTAGTGCACTAGCGGGAGTGAGTCCTGAGCAGTTCTTC
TRBJ1-2 TRBV29-1 NA NA CSMLDSNRANYGYTF TGCAGCATGTTAGACAGCAACAGAGCTAACTATGGCTACACCTTC
TRBJ1-5 TRBV20-1 many NA CSARVGTVASGPQHF TGCAGTGCTAGAGTTGGCACAGTGGCCTCGGGGCCCCAGCATTTT
TRBJ2-2 TRBV20-1 NA NA CSASYRGAAGELFF TGCAGTGCTAGTTATAGGGGAGCGGCCGGGGAGCTGTTTTTT
TRBJ2-2 TRBV7-2 NA NA CASSPYRDSPNTGELFF TGTGCCAGCAGCCCCTACCGGGACTCCCCGAACACCGGGGAGCTGTTTTTT
TRBJ1-6 TRBV30 NA NA CAWNGQNNSPLHF TGTGCCTGGAATGGGCAGAATAATTCACCCCTCCACTTT
TRBJ1-4 TRBV12-3/TRBV12-4 NA TRBD1 CASSSTGAREKLFF TGTGCCAGCAGTTCGACAGGGGCGAGAGAAAAACTGTTTTTT
TRBJ1-2 TRBV7-9 NA TRBD1 CASSLAVPGTVYGYTF TGTGCCAGCAGCTTAGCCGTACCCGGGACAGTCTATGGCTACACCTTC
TRBJ2-7 TRBV6-2/TRBV6-3 few TRBD2 CASIRGLFSYEQYF TGTGCCAGCATTAGGGGACTATTCTCCTACGAGCAGTACTTC
TRBJ1-2 TRBV4-2 many NA CASSPLDGYGYTF TGTGCCAGCAGCCCCCTCGACGGCTATGGCTACACCTTC
TRBJ2-1 TRBV3-1 NA NA CASSQTWEQFF TGTGCCAGCAGCCAGACGTGGGAGCAGTTCTTC
TRBJ1-5 TRBV7-2 NA NA CASSLMTAISNQPQHF TGTGCCAGCAGCTTAATGACAGCCATTAGCAATCAGCCCCAGCATTTT
TRBJ2-3 TRBV5-1 NA NA CASSLWGRRSTDTQYF TGCGCCAGCAGCTTGTGGGGCCGGCGGAGCACAGATACGCAGTATTTT
TRBJ1-4 TRBV29-1 few NA CSVEDLGAEKLFF TGCAGCGTTGAAGATCTTGGGGCAGAAAAACTGTTTTTT
TRBJ1-5 TRBV15 many NA CATSRDRGPNQPQHF TGTGCCACCAGCAGAGATAGGGGTCCGAATCAGCCCCAGCATTTT
TRBJ1-5 TRBV6-6 once TRBD1 CASSRGTGVGQPQHF TGTGCCAGCAGCCGCGGGACAGGGGTCGGCCAGCCCCAGCATTTT
TRBJ1-4 TRBV6-1 NA NA CASGGREREKLFF TGTGCCAGCGGAGGCAGGGAAAGAGAAAAACTGTTTTTT
TRBJ2-7 TRBV7-2 NA NA CASSFGPPWSEQYF TGTGCCAGCAGCTTCGGGCCGCCTTGGAGCGAGCAGTACTTC
TRBJ2-7 TRBV30 NA NA CAWSAGWDGQYEQYF TGTGCCTGGAGTGCCGGTTGGGACGGACAATACGAGCAGTACTTC
TRBJ1-1 TRBV4-1 NA NA CAGSQEGVHTEAFF TGCGCCGGCAGCCAAGAAGGGGTCCACACTGAAGCTTTCTTT
TRBJ2-3 TRBV4-2 few NA CASSQFAAQYF TGTGCCAGCAGCCAATTTGCGGCGCAGTATTTT
TRBJ2-1 TRBV6-1 NA NA CASSERPKERFF TGTGCCAGCAGTGAAAGGCCCAAGGAGCGGTTCTTC
TRBJ2-1 TRBV28 few TRBD2 CASSFRDGGGRPFYNEQFF TGTGCCAGCAGTTTCCGGGACGGGGGCGGGAGGCCCTTCTACAATGAGCAGTTCTTC
TRBJ2-4 TRBV4-1 once TRBD1 CASSQTTDRLGNIQYF TGCGCCAGCAGCCAAACTACGGACAGGTTGGGAAACATTCAGTACTTC
TRBJ1-2 TRBV4-3 few NA CASSQEQGGYGYTF TGCGCCAGCAGCCAAGAACAGGGTGGCTATGGCTACACCTTC
TRBJ1-2 TRBV6-5 NA NA CASSYGEGASYGYTF TGTGCCAGCAGTTACGGAGAGGGAGCGAGTTATGGCTACACCTTC
TRBJ2-1 TRBV29-1 NA NA CSGAGGSGNEQFF TGCAGCGGGGCCGGCGGCTCGGGCAATGAGCAGTTCTTC